This entry lists 10 T cell receptor beta chains sequenced from one sample in a study of low-dose radiotherapy and immunotherapy resistance in tumors. Alpha and beta chains were covered, as first-strand cDNA relied on TRAV- and TRBV-specific primers. TCR amplification used 20 to 25 PCR cycles, a constant-region primer and a V-primer adapter. TCRdb reanalysed the reads using MiXCR and keeps one entry per CDR3 protein. Among roughly 8,700 distinct CDR3 sequences listed, roughly three quarters were seen once. Receptors originate from a human donor with advanced metastatic prostate, ovarian, gallbladder or colorectal cancer (not recorded which). This table probably holds off-target reads from a library built for another chain.

This clonotype has only one observation. CDR3 loop: CASSHTGTFYEQYF. Written as DNA, the CDR3 is TGTGCCAGCAGCCATACCGGGACATTCTACGAGCAGTACTTC. J is TRBJ2-7 and V is TRBV5-5; possible D gene TRBD1, 6 bases. Trimming removed 4 bases from V and 3 bases from J, with 14 bases in between. Germline V CDR1 and CDR2: SGHKS, YYEKEE (reference sequence). The CDR3 covers 14 residues. Complete variable domain (other parts from reference TRBV5-5 and TRBJ2-7): DAGVTQSPTHLIKTRGQQVTLRCSPISGHKSVSWYQQVLGQGPQFIFQYYEKEERGRGNFPDRFSARQFPNYSSELNVNALLLGDSALYLCASSHTGTFYEQYFGPGTRLTVT.

The gene calls are TRBV9 and TRBJ2-1; 7 bases are shared with TRBD2. CDR1 and CDR2 (germline): SGDLS, YYNGEE. The J segment lost 4 bases and the V segment lost 2 bases, leaving 6 bases of the junction unmatched. The length of the CDR3 is 15 residues. DNA for the CDR3: TGTGCCAGCAGCGTGTCCAGCGGGGAATACAATGAGCAGTTCTTC. Translated, it gives CASSVSSGEYNEQFF.

This clonotype appeared a few times. This chain connects TRBV5-1 to TRBJ2-7; 12 bases line up with TRBD1. J gave up 7 bases and V 4 bases, and 6 bases lay outside the gene matches. Germline loops: CDR1 SGHRS, CDR2 YFSETQ. The CDR3 is 14 residues long. CDR3 bases: TGCGCCAGCAGCCCGGGACAGGGGGCGCGAGAGCAGTACTTC. Its protein product is CASSPGQGAREQYF.

The chain combines TRBV12-3 or TRBV12-4 with TRBJ2-5; D is possibly TRBD2 (6 bases). Trimming pared 0 bases from V and 1 base from J, leaving 9 bases between. The CDR3 is 15 residues long. DNA of the CDR3: TGTGCCAGCAGTTTAGCCCGACTAGTCCAAGAGACCCAGTACTTC. Its translation: CASSLARLVQETQYF.

The genes are TRBV7-2 and TRBJ2-2; no definite D call. CDR3 length: 15 residues. V was trimmed by 2 bases and J by 1 base, leaving 8 bases between them. The germline V gene has CDR1 SGHTA and CDR2 FQGNSA. DNA of the CDR3: TGTGCCAGCAGCTTATCATCTTTGAACACCGGGGAGCTGTTTTTT. Translating it yields CASSLSSLNTGELFF.

The chain couples TRBV2 to TRBJ2-7, with 8 bases aligning to TRBD1. V lost 1 base to trimming and J lost 2 bases; unmatched junction nucleotides: 13. CDR3 size: 18 residues. CDR1 is SNHLY and CDR2 is FYNNEI in the germline V gene. The CDR3 sequence is CASSEGAGGHTGTYEQYF. CDR3 nucleotides: TGTGCCAGCAGTGAAGGGGCAGGGGGCCACACGGGAACCTACGAGCAGTACTTC.

Here the CDR3 reads CASSHERNTEAFF. The CDR3 DNA reads as TGTGCCAGCAGCCACGAGAGGAACACTGAAGCTTTCTTT. The chain combines TRBV14 with TRBJ1-1; no clear D gene. V was trimmed by 3 bases and J by 1 base, leaving 6 bases between them. CDR1 is SGHDN, CDR2 FVKESK, per germline. This CDR3 comprises 13 residues.

The genes are TRBV9 and TRBJ2-1, with D possibly matching TRBD2 (6 bases). The CDR3 length is 15 residues. With 2 bases removed from V and 2 bases from J, the gap between germline ends came to 11 bases. Germline values: CDR1 SGDLS, CDR2 YYNGEE. The DNA of the CDR3 is TGTGCCAGCAGCGTGGACTACCCTACCTACAATGAGCAGTTCTTC. Protein product: CASSVDYPTYNEQFF.

The genes are TRBV5-1 and TRBJ1-4, with 7 nucleotides matching TRBD1. V shed 4 bases, J shed 8 bases, and the junction held 11 bases outside the gene matches. In germline, CDR1 is SGHRS, CDR2 YFSETQ. This CDR3 comprises 15 residues. The chain's CDR3 is CASSIRQGTYEKLFF. The CDR3 nucleotides are TGCGCCAGCAGCATCCGACAGGGAACGTACGAAAAACTGTTTTTT.

The rearrangement links TRBV3-1 to TRBJ2-5; TRBD1 aligns across 8 bases. Trimming cost V 0 bases and J 5 bases; bases outside gene matches: 5. The germline V gene has CDR1 LGHDT and CDR2 YNNKEL (reference sequence). This CDR3 comprises 15 residues. In DNA form, the CDR3 reads TGTGCCAGCAGCCAAGAAGGATACAGGGGGGAGACCCAGTACTTC. This codes for CASSQEGYRGETQYF.